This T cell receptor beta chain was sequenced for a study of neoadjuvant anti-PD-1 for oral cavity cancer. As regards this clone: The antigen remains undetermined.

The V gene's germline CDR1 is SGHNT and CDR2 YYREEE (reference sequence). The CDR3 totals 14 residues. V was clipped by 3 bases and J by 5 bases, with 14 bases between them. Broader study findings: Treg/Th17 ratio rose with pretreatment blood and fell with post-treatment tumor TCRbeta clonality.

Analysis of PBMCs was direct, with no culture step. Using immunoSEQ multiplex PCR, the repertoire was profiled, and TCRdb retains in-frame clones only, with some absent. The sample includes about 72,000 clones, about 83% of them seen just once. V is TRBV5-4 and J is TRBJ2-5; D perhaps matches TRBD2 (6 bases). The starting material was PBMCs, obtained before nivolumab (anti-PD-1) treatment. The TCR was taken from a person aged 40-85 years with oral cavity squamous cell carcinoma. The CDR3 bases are TGTGCCAGCAGCTCATCCCCGGGGGACGAGACCCAGTACTTC. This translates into CASSSSPGDETQYF.